This T cell receptor (beta chain) was identified in a study of blood T cell repertoires in COVID-19. The method was immunoSEQ multiplex PCR; TCRdb's version includes in-frame clones alone and lacks a portion of them. The sample includes about 220,000 clones, 85% of them seen just once. A Seattle source enrolled patients during active infection and followed them longitudinally. The CDR3 is 16 residues long. Trimming at V came to 2 bases and at J to 4 bases, leaving 5 bases not matched to a gene. Germline CDR1 is PRHDT and CDR2 is FYEKMQ (reference sequence). The material sequenced was peripheral blood. The source of this sequence is a woman aged 65 to 85 with COVID-19, enrolled during active disease. The chain couples TRBV13 to TRBJ2-3, with TRBD2 matching 11 bases. This CDR3 reads CASSLRLAGLSDTQYF. DNA of the CDR3: TGTGCCAGCAGCTTAAGACTAGCGGGACTATCAGATACGCAGTATTTT.